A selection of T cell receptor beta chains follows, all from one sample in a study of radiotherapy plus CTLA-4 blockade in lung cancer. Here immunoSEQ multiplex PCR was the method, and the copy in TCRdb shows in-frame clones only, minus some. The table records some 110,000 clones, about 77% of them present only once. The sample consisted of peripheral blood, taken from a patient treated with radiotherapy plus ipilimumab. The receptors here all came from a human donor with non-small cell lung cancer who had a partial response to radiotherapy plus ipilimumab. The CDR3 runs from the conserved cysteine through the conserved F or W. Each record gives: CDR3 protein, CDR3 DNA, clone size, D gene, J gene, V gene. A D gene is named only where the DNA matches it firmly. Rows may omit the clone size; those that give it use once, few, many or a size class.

CDR3 protein: CASRQGGNQPQHF
CDR3 DNA: TGTGCCAGTAGACAGGGGGGCAATCAGCCCCAGCATTTT
clone size: -
D gene: TRBD1
J gene: TRBJ1-5
V gene: TRBV6-1

CDR3 protein: CAAQGQGSYGYTF
CDR3 DNA: TGTGCCGCCCAGGGACAGGGGTCCTATGGCTACACCTTC
clone size: few
D gene: TRBD1
J gene: TRBJ1-2
V gene: TRBV19

CDR3 protein: CASSRSGRGGSNTEAFF
CDR3 DNA: TGTGCCAGCAGCCGGAGCGGAAGAGGGGGCTCGAACACTGAAGCTTTCTTT
clone size: once
D gene: TRBD1
J gene: TRBJ1-1
V gene: TRBV13

CDR3 protein: CASNPSGGIGYGYTF
CDR3 DNA: TGTGCCAGTAACCCCTCGGGGGGTATCGGCTATGGCTACACCTTC
clone size: -
D gene: -
J gene: TRBJ1-2
V gene: TRBV19

CDR3 protein: CASSLGQHSREAFF
CDR3 DNA: TGTGCCAGCAGCTTAGGACAGCATTCCCGTGAAGCTTTCTTT
clone size: -
D gene: -
J gene: TRBJ1-1
V gene: TRBV7-8

CDR3 protein: CASSLSPGSPGANVLTF
CDR3 DNA: TGTGCCAGCAGTTTATCCCCCGGGTCCCCTGGGGCCAACGTCCTGACTTTC
clone size: -
D gene: -
J gene: TRBJ2-6
V gene: TRBV28

CDR3 protein: CASSQRWGGEQFF
CDR3 DNA: TGCGCCAGCAGCCAGAGGTGGGGAGGGGAGCAGTTCTTC
clone size: -
D gene: TRBD2
J gene: TRBJ2-1
V gene: TRBV4-3

CDR3 protein: CASSATANTEAFF
CDR3 DNA: TGTGCCAGCAGTGCGACAGCGAACACTGAAGCTTTCTTT
clone size: once
D gene: -
J gene: TRBJ1-1
V gene: TRBV25-1

CDR3 protein: CASSQDIFTEAFF
CDR3 DNA: TGCGCCAGCAGCCAAGATATATTCACTGAAGCTTTCTTT
clone size: -
D gene: -
J gene: TRBJ1-1
V gene: TRBV4-3

CDR3 protein: CASNPTGARYGYTF
CDR3 DNA: TGTGCCAGCAACCCGACAGGGGCGAGGTATGGCTACACCTTC
clone size: few
D gene: TRBD1
J gene: TRBJ1-2
V gene: TRBV5-6

CDR3 protein: CASSYPQDRAYGYTF
CDR3 DNA: TGTGCCAGCAGTTACCCTCAGGACAGGGCCTATGGCTACACCTTC
clone size: -
D gene: TRBD1
J gene: TRBJ1-2
V gene: TRBV6-6

CDR3 protein: CATARTDNEKLFF
CDR3 DNA: TGTGCCACGGCGAGGACAGATAATGAAAAACTGTTTTTT
clone size: -
D gene: -
J gene: TRBJ1-4
V gene: TRBV19

CDR3 protein: CASSKLPRGRDFGYTF
CDR3 DNA: TGTGCCAGCAGCAAATTGCCCCGGGGGAGGGATTTTGGCTACACCTTC
clone size: -
D gene: -
J gene: TRBJ1-2
V gene: TRBV21-1

CDR3 protein: CASSPLGGNEKLFF
CDR3 DNA: TGTGCCAGCTCACCTTTAGGGGGAAATGAAAAACTGTTTTTT
clone size: -
D gene: -
J gene: TRBJ1-4
V gene: TRBV18

CDR3 protein: CASSQDLGTGIMTQYF
CDR3 DNA: TGCGCCAGCAGCCAAGATTTAGGGACAGGGATTATGACCCAGTACTTC
clone size: -
D gene: TRBD1
J gene: TRBJ2-5
V gene: TRBV4-1

CDR3 protein: CASSFQGAGGRANEKLFF
CDR3 DNA: TGTGCCAGCAGTTTTCAGGGGGCAGGGGGCAGGGCTAATGAAAAACTGTTTTTT
clone size: -
D gene: TRBD1
J gene: TRBJ1-4
V gene: TRBV7-2